Following are 29 T cell receptor beta chains from one sample sequenced in a study of neoadjuvant nivolumab and ipilimumab in lung cancer. Assay used: immunoSEQ multiplex PCR; TCRdb lists only in-frame clones, some missing. The sample comprises approximately 7,000 clones, roughly four fifths of which are singletons, and about 4.5% rests with the top ten. The sample in question was tumor tissue, obtained after neoadjuvant nivolumab, alone or with ipilimumab, at or shortly before surgery. All receptors come from an adult with non-small cell lung cancer.

The CDR3 protein is CASSKDRVSEAFF. As DNA, the CDR3 is TGCGCCAGCAGCAAGGACAGGGTCTCTGAAGCTTTCTTT. The rearrangement uses TRBV5-1 and TRBJ1-1, with 8 bases matching TRBD1. There are 13 residues in the CDR3. The V and J ends lost 4 bases and 6 bases, in that order; junction bases with no gene match: 5. CDR1 and CDR2 from the germline V gene are SGHRS and YFSETQ.

The chain links TRBV6-5 to TRBJ1-5; D might be TRBD1 (5 bases). In germline, CDR1 is MNHEY, CDR2 SVGAGI. The CDR3 has 13 residues. Trimming shortened V by 4 bases and J by 6 bases, and 10 bases separated the two germline ends. CDR3 region: CASSSGVSQPQHF. The CDR3 DNA is TGTGCCAGCAGTTCGGGGGTTTCTCAGCCCCAGCATTTT.

The rearrangement links TRBV5-1 to TRBJ1-1; D is unclear. The CDR3 extends over 15 amino acids. V was pared by 4 bases and J by 1 base, with 14 bases between. Germline CDR1 is SGHRS and CDR2 is YFSETQ. The CDR3 reads CASSVYEFQNTEAFF. The CDR3 DNA sequence: TGCGCCAGCAGCGTGTACGAGTTCCAGAACACTGAAGCTTTCTTT. Full variable domain (rest looked up from reference TRBV5-1 and TRBJ1-1): KAGVTQTPRYLIKTRGQQVTLSCSPISGHRSVSWYQQTPGQGLQFLFEYFSETQRNKGNFPGRFSGRQFSNSRSEMNVSTLELGDSALYLCASSVYEFQNTEAFFGQGTRLTVV.

The CDR3, as DNA: TGTGCCAGCGGGACAGGGGCGCTCTACGAGCAGTACTTC. This codes for CASGTGALYEQYF. The V and J genes are TRBV27 and TRBJ2-7; 10 nucleotides match TRBD1. The CDR3 has 13 residues. Germline assignment: CDR1 MNHEY and CDR2 SMNVEV (reference sequence). V shed 8 bases, J shed 3 bases, and the junction held 4 bases outside the gene matches.

This clone is medium-sized within its sample. V and J are TRBV18 and TRBJ2-2, with no clear D. The CDR3 consists of 15 residues. V lost 5 bases to trimming and J lost 1 base, with 11 bases between them. Germline-derived CDR1 and CDR2 are KGHSH and LQKENI. Here the CDR3 reads CASSRTEQNTGELFF. The CDR3 nucleotides read TGTGCCAGCTCAAGGACCGAGCAGAACACCGGGGAGCTGTTTTTT.

The chain employs TRBV28 and TRBJ1-1; TRBD1 matches 8 bases. CDR1 is MDHEN, CDR2 SYDVKM, per germline. The CDR3 runs to 14 residues. V was clipped by 8 bases and J by 5 bases; unmatched bases: 10. This CDR3 reads CASREQGARTEAFF. The CDR3 DNA is TGTGCCAGCCGGGAGCAGGGGGCGCGAACTGAAGCTTTCTTT.

The chain employs TRBV19 and TRBJ2-7; 9 nucleotides agree with TRBD2. Germline CDR1 is LNHDA and CDR2 is SQIVND (reference sequence). The CDR3 length is 15 residues. V lost 9 bases and J lost 5; bases outside the gene matches: 14. CDR3 protein: CASGDIGTSIHEQYF. The CDR3 bases are TGTGCCAGCGGAGATATCGGGACTAGCATCCACGAGCAGTACTTC.

This rearrangement joins TRBV7-8 to TRBJ1-2; no clear D. V gave up 1 base and J gave up 2 bases, with 8 bases separating them. The CDR3 spans 14 residues. CDR1 and CDR2 (germline): SGHVS, FQNEAQ. The CDR3 DNA is TGTGCCAGCAGCTTAGAACCGGGCAACTATGGCTACACCTTC. The encoded protein is CASSLEPGNYGYTF. The full variable domain, with the rest looked up from reference TRBV7-8 and TRBJ1-2, is GAGVSQSPRYKVAKRGQDVALRCDPISGHVSLFWYQQALGQGPEFLTYFQNEAQLDKSGLPSDRFFAERPEGSVSTLKIQRTQQEDSAVYLCASSLEPGNYGYTFGSGTRLTVV.

The genes are TRBV9 and TRBJ2-1; 7 positions agree with TRBD1. The germline V gene encodes CDR1 SGDLS and CDR2 YYNGEE. J gave up 10 bases and V 7 bases, and 11 bases lay outside the gene matches. The CDR3 runs to 13 residues. The CDR3 region has the DNA TGTGCCAGCCGATACCGACAGGGTCGGGAGCAGTTCTTC. It codes for CASRYRQGREQFF.

The chain employs TRBV6-5 and TRBJ1-5; D perhaps matches TRBD1 (6 bases). Per the germline V gene, CDR1 is MNHEY and CDR2 is SVGAGI. CDR3 length equals 14 residues. Between the trimmed V and J ends, which lost 5 bases and 6 bases, there was a span of 14 bases. Here the CDR3 reads CASSPRGLSQPQHF. The DNA for the CDR3 is TGTGCCAGCAGTCCCAGGGGACTGAGTCAGCCCCAGCATTTT.

The gene calls are TRBV29-1 and TRBJ2-7; D unclear. Trimming left V 5 bases short and J 3 bases short, with 8 bases between. The CDR3 consists of 11 residues. CDR1 is SQVTM, CDR2 ANQGSEA, per germline. The CDR3: CSVSDGYEQYF. CDR3 nucleotide sequence: TGCAGCGTTTCCGACGGCTACGAGCAGTACTTC.

This chain links TRBV5-5 with TRBJ2-7, with D unresolved. CDR1 and CDR2 (germline): SGHKS, YYEKEE (reference sequence). This CDR3 contains 15 residues. Trimming took off 7 bases at V and 2 bases at J, with 19 bases between the two ends. The CDR3 sequence is CASGLWSSNPYEQYF. The CDR3 DNA is TGTGCCAGCGGATTGTGGTCCTCCAACCCCTACGAGCAGTACTTC.

The CDR3 DNA follows: TGTGCCACCAGCACCTCAGGGGACTCTGGCTACACCTTC. Translating it yields CATSTSGDSGYTF. J is TRBJ1-2 and V is TRBV15, with D maybe TRBD1 (6 bases). The CDR3 runs 13 residues. Trimming cost V 4 bases and J 7 bases, with 13 bases left between them. CDR1 and CDR2 from the germline V gene are LNHNV and YYDKDF (reference sequence).

The chain employs TRBV6-6 and TRBJ1-2, with D tentatively TRBD1 (5 bases). Trimming removed 6 bases at V and 6 bases at J, with 14 bases between. The CDR3 is 13 amino acids. Germline V lookup: CDR1 MNHNY, CDR2 SVGAGI (reference sequence). CDR3 sequence reads: CASRPRDPNGYTF. In DNA form, the CDR3 reads TGTGCCAGCAGACCCAGGGATCCGAATGGCTACACCTTC.

CDR3 nucleotide sequence: TGCAGCGTTGGGGGGATGGAAGGCTACACCTTC. This encodes CSVGGMEGYTF. The J gene is TRBJ1-2, the V gene TRBV29-1, with D possibly TRBD1 on 5 matching bases. The CDR3 contains 11 residues. The V end was cut by 4 bases, the J end by 8 bases, with 11 bases between. Germline loops: CDR1 SQVTM, CDR2 ANQGSEA.

The rearrangement joins TRBV9 to TRBJ2-2; TRBD1 is a possible D gene (5 bases). In germline, CDR1 is SGDLS, CDR2 YYNGEE. CDR3 size: 13 residues. V was shortened by 3 bases and J by 8 bases, with 11 bases between the two germline ends. CDR3: CASSEGHGGELFF. Here the CDR3 DNA reads TGTGCCAGCAGCGAAGGACACGGGGGGGAGCTGTTTTTT.

The V gene is TRBV28, the J gene TRBJ2-6; 10 bases line up with TRBD1. Trimming cost V 4 bases and J 2 bases; bases outside gene matches: 5. The CDR3 covers 17 residues. Germline V lookup: CDR1 MDHEN, CDR2 SYDVKM. The CDR3 spells CASSSGQGDAGANVLTF. Here the CDR3 DNA reads TGTGCCAGCAGTTCCGGACAGGGGGACGCTGGGGCCAACGTCCTGACTTTC. The full variable domain, in which reference TRBV28 and TRBJ2-6 provide the parts outside the CDR3, is DVKVTQSSRYLVKRTGEKVFLECVQDMDHENMFWYRQDPGLGLRLIYFSYDVKMKEKGDIPEGYSVSREKKERFSLILESASTNQTSMYLCASSSGQGDAGANVLTFGAGSRLTVL.

The chain couples TRBV6-1 to TRBJ1-5; weak D call: TRBD1 (5 bases). V lost 7 bases and J 0 bases, leaving 10 bases between the germline ends. This CDR3 has 14 amino acids. In germline, CDR1 is MNHNS, CDR2 SASEGT. CDR3 region: CASKRGTSNQPQHF. CDR3 sequence (DNA): TGTGCCAGCAAGCGAGGGACTAGCAATCAGCCCCAGCATTTT.

The J gene is TRBJ2-7, the V gene TRBV5-1, with unresolved D. V was cut by 0 bases and J by 0 bases, with 10 bases left in between. This CDR3 comprises 15 residues. Germline assignment: CDR1 SGHRS and CDR2 YFSETQ. The CDR3 spells CASSLGFASSYEQYF. The CDR3 DNA reads TGCGCCAGCAGCTTGGGATTTGCGAGCTCCTACGAGCAGTACTTC. The whole variable domain, filled in from reference TRBV5-1 and TRBJ2-7, reads KAGVTQTPRYLIKTRGQQVTLSCSPISGHRSVSWYQQTPGQGLQFLFEYFSETQRNKGNFPGRFSGRQFSNSRSEMNVSTLELGDSALYLCASSLGFASSYEQYFGPGTRLTVT.

This sequence joins TRBV5-4 and TRBJ2-7; D may be TRBD2 (6 bases). V was pared by 1 base and J by 2 bases, with 10 bases between. Per germline, CDR1 SGHNT and CDR2 YYREEE (reference sequence). The CDR3 spans 14 residues. This CDR3 reads CASSLTSSTYEQYF. CDR3 bases: TGTGCCAGCAGCTTGACTAGCTCCACCTACGAGCAGTACTTC.

The V and J genes are TRBV7-9 and TRBJ2-1; 8 nucleotides match TRBD1. J gave up 4 bases and V 5 bases, and 10 bases lay outside the gene matches. Per germline, CDR1 SEHNR and CDR2 FQNEAQ (reference sequence). The CDR3 covers 16 residues. CDR3 in amino acids: CASSPRTGMTYNEQFF. The CDR3 nucleotides read TGTGCCAGCAGCCCTCGGACAGGGATGACTTACAATGAGCAGTTCTTC.

In its sample, this clone was seen a few times. The chain carries TRBV9 and TRBJ2-7; D could derive from TRBD1 or TRBD2 (5 bases each). V gave up 2 bases and J gave up 2 bases, with 8 bases separating them. The CDR3 has 13 amino acids. The germline V gene has CDR1 SGDLS and CDR2 YYNGEE. The CDR3 DNA reads as TGTGCCAGCAGCGTGGGGGAGACCTACGAGCAGTACTTC. Residues: CASSVGETYEQYF.

The chain is built from TRBV28 and TRBJ2-3; the match to TRBD2 covers 7 bases. V was pared by 3 bases and J by 1 base, with 13 bases of the junction left unmatched. Per germline, CDR1 MDHEN and CDR2 SYDVKM. The CDR3 is 18 residues long. CDR3 region: CASSFPLTREFGTDTQYF. CDR3 sequence (DNA): TGTGCCAGCAGTTTCCCGCTCACGCGGGAGTTTGGCACAGATACGCAGTATTTT.

This chain uses TRBV27 with TRBJ2-6; no clear D gene. With 5 bases removed from V and 1 base from J, the gap between germline ends came to 6 bases. Per germline, CDR1 MNHEY and CDR2 SMNVEV (reference sequence). This CDR3 has 14 amino acids. CDR3: CASSLLSGANVLTF. The CDR3 DNA follows: TGTGCCAGCAGTCTATTGTCTGGGGCCAACGTCCTGACTTTC.

V usage is TRBV5-1 and J usage is TRBJ2-3; 8 bases line up with TRBD1. The CDR3 has 16 residues. Germline assignment: CDR1 SGHRS and CDR2 YFSETQ. Trimming took 4 bases from V and 1 from J; bases not matched to a gene: 8. CDR3 DNA sequence: TGCGCCAGCAGCGGACGGACAGGGCAAGGCACAGATACGCAGTATTTT. It specifies CASSGRTGQGTDTQYF.

The chain couples TRBV6-1 to TRBJ2-7; 7 positions match TRBD1. Germline lookup yields CDR1 MNHNS and CDR2 SASEGT. Trimming took 4 bases from V and 3 from J; bases not matched to a gene: 12. The CDR3 is 16 residues long. CDR3 sequence reads: CASSGIGTASFYEQYF. The CDR3 DNA reads as TGTGCCAGCAGTGGGATTGGGACAGCGTCCTTCTACGAGCAGTACTTC.

The V and J genes are TRBV6-5 and TRBJ2-5; a possible D gene is TRBD1 (5 bases). Germline values: CDR1 MNHEY, CDR2 SVGAGI. CDR3 length: 15 amino acids. V shed 6 bases and J shed 1 base, with 15 bases lying between them. CDR3 region: CASSPTRQFQETQYF. The CDR3 nucleotides read TGTGCCAGCAGCCCGACCCGACAGTTCCAAGAGACCCAGTACTTC.

The J gene is TRBJ2-3, the V gene TRBV29-1, with TRBD1 identical over 8 bases. CDR3 length: 14 amino acids. Germline loops: CDR1 SQVTM, CDR2 ANQGSEA. V shed 6 bases, J shed 6 bases, and the junction held 11 bases outside the gene matches. The CDR3 nucleotides are TGCAGCGTCGTCGGACAGGGATTTGGGGATACGCAGTATTTT. It specifies CSVVGQGFGDTQYF.

V and J are TRBV27 and TRBJ2-5, with D uncertain. Germline V gene sequence: CDR1 MNHEY, CDR2 SMNVEV (reference sequence). This CDR3 region has 16 residues. Trimming removed 4 bases from V and 5 bases from J, with 20 bases in between. Here the CDR3 DNA reads TGTGCCAGCAGTTCACGGCCGCCTTCCCTTCTGGAGACCCAGTACTTC. Amino acid sequence: CASSSRPPSLLETQYF.